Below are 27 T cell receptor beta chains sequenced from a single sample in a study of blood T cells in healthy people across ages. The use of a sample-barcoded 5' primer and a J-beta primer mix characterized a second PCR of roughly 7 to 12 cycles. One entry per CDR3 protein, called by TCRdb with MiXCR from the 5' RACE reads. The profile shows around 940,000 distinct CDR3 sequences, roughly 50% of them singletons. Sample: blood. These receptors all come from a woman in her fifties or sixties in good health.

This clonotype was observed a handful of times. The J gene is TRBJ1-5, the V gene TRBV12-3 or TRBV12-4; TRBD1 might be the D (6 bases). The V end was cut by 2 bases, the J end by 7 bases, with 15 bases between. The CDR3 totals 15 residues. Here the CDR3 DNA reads TGTGCCAGCAGTTTATCACAGGGAAGAGGACAGCCCCAGCATTTT. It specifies CASSLSQGRGQPQHF.

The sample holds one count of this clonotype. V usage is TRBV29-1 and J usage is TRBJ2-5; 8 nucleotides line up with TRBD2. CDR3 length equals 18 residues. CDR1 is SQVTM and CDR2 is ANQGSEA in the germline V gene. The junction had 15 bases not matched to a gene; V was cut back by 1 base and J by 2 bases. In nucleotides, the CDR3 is TGCAGCGTTGAAGTTAGATCCTCGGGAGGGCGCCTTCAAGAGACCCAGTACTTC. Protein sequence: CSVEVRSSGGRLQETQYF.

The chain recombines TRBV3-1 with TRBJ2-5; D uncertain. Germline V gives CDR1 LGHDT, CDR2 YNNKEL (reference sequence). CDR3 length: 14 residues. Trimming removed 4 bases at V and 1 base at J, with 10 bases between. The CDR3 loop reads CASSPDSGQETQYF. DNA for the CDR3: TGTGCCAGCAGCCCCGACTCGGGCCAAGAGACCCAGTACTTC.

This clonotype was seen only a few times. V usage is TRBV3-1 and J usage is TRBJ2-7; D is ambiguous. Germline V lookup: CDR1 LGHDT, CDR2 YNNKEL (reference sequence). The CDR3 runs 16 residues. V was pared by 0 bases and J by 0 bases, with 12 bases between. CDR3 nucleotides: TGTGCCAGCAGCCAAGAAGTGCTCAGGAGCTCCTACGAGCAGTACTTC. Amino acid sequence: CASSQEVLRSSYEQYF.

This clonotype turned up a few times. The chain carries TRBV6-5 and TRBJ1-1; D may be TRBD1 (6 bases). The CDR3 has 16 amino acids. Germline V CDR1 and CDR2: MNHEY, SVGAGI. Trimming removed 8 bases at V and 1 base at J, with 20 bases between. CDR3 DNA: TGTGCCAGCGCCCCAAACAGGGTCCGTGGGAACACTGAAGCTTTCTTT. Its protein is CASAPNRVRGNTEAFF.

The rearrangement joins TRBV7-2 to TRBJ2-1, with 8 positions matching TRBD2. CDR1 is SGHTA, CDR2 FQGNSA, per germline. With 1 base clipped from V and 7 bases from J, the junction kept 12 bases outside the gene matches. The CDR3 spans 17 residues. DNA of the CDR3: TGTGCCAGCAGCTTAGAGGGGGGCAGCGGGAGAATGAATGAGCAGTTCTTC. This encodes CASSLEGGSGRMNEQFF.

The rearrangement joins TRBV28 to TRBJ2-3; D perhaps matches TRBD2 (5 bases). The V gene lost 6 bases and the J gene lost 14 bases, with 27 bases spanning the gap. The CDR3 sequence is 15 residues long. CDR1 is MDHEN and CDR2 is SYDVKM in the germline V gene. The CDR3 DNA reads TGTGCCAGCAGCCCACCCCGAGAGGGCCACAGATACGCGTATTTT. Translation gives CASSPPREGHRYAYF.

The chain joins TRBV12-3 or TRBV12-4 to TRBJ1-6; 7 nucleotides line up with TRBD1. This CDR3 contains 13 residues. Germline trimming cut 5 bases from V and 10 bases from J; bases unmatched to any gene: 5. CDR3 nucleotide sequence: TGTGCCAGCAGTCCGGGACAGACCTCACCCCTCCACTTT. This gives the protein CASSPGQTSPLHF.

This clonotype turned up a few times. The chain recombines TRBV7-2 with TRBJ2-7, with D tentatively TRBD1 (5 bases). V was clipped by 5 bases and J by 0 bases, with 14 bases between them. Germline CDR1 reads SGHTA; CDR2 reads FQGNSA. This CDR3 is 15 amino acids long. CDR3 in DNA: TGTGCCAGCAGCCATAGGGGCAGAGCCTCCTACGAGCAGTACTTC. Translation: CASSHRGRASYEQYF. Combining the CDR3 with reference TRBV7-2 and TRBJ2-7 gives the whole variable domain GAGVSQSPSNKVTEKGKDVELRCDPISGHTALYWYRQSLGQGLEFLIYFQGNSAPDKSGLPSDRFSAERTGGSVSTLTIQRTQQEDSAVYLCASSHRGRASYEQYFGPGTRLTVT.

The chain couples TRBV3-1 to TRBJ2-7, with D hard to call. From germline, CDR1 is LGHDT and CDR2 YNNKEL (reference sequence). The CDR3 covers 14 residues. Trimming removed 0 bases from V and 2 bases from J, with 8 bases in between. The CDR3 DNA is TGTGCCAGCAGCCAAGACGCCGGCACCTACGAGCAGTACTTC. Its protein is CASSQDAGTYEQYF.

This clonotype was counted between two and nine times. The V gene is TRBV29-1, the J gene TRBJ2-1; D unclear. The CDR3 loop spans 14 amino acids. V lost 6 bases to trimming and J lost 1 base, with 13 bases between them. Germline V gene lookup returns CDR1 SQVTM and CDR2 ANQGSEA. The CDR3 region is CSVRPRESYNEQFF. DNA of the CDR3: TGCAGCGTCCGACCGCGTGAGTCCTACAATGAGCAGTTCTTC.

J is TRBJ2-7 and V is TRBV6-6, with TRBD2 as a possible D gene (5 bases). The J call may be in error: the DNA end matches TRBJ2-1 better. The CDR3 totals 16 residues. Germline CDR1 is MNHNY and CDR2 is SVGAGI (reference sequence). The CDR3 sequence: CASSSHRTRFRDEQFF. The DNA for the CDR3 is TGTGCCAGCAGTTCTCACCGGACTCGGTTTAGGGATGAGCAGTTCTTC.

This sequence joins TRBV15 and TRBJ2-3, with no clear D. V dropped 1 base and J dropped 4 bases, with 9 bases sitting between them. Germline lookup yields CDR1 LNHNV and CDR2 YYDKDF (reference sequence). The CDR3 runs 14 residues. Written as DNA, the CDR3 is TGTGCCACCAGCAGAGTGAATCGAGCAGATACGCAGTATTTT. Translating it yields CATSRVNRADTQYF.

CDR3 residues: CASSLSGTGGGYTF. The CDR3 DNA sequence: TGTGCCAGCAGTTTATCCGGGACAGGGGGTGGCTACACCTTC. V and J are TRBV27 and TRBJ1-2; TRBD1 agrees at 11 bases. Losses at the gene ends were 0 bases for V and 7 bases for J; bases not matched to a gene: 1. Germline values: CDR1 MNHEY, CDR2 SMNVEV (reference sequence). The CDR3 extends over 14 amino acids.

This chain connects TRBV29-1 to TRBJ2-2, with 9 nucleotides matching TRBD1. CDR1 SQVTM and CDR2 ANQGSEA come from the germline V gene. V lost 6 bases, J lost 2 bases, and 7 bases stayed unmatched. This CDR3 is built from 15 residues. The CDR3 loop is CSVGITGGNTGELFF. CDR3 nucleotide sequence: TGCAGCGTCGGCATCACAGGGGGCAACACCGGGGAGCTGTTTTTT.

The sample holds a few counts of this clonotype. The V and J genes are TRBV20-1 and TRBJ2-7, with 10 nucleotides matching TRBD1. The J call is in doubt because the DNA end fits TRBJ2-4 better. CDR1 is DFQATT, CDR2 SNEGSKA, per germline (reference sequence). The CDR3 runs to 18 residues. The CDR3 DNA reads TGCAGTGCTAGGGCGGTTACGGGACAGGGGATCGACAGGGACATTCAGTACTTC. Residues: CSARAVTGQGIDRDIQYF.

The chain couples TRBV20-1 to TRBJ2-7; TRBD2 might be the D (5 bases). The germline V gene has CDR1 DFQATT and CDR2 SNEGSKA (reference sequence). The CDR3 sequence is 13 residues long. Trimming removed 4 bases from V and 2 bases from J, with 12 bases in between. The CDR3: CSATEVRPYEQYF. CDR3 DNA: TGCAGTGCTACGGAGGTTCGCCCCTACGAGCAGTACTTC.

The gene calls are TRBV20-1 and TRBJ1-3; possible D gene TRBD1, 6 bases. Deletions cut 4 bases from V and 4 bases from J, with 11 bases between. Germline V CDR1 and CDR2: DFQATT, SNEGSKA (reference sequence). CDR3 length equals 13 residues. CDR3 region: CSATGHIGNTIYF. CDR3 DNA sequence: TGCAGTGCTACGGGACACATAGGAAACACCATATATTTT.

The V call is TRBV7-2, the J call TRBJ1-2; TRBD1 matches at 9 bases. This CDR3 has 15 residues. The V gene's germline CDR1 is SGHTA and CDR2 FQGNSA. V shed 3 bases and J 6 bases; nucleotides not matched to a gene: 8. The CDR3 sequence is CASSLAGQGTDGYTF. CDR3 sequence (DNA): TGTGCCAGCAGCTTGGCCGGACAGGGGACGGATGGCTACACCTTC.

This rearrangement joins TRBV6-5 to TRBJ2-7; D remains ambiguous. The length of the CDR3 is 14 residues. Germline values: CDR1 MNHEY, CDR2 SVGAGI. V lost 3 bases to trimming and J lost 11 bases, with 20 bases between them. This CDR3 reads CASSYGRTQVSKYF. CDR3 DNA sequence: TGTGCCAGCAGTTATGGAAGAACCCAAGTGAGCAAGTACTTC.

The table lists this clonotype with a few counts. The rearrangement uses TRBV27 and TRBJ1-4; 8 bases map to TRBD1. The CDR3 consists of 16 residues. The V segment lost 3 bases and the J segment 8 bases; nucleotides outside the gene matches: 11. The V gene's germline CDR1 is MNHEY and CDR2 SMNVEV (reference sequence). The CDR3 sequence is CASSFQGARSQEKLFF. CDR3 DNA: TGTGCCAGCAGTTTTCAGGGGGCGAGGTCGCAAGAAAAACTGTTTTTT.

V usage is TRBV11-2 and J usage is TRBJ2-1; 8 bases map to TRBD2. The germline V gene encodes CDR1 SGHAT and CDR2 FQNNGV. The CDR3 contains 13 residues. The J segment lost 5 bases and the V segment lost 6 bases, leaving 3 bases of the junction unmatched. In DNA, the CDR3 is TGTGCCAGCAGTACTAGCGGAAACAATGAGCAGTTCTTC. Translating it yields CASSTSGNNEQFF. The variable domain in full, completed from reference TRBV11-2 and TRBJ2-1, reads EAGVAQSPRYKIIEKRQSVAFWCNPISGHATLYWYQQILGQGPKLLIQFQNNGVVDDSQLPKDRFSAERLKGVDSTLKIQPAKLEDSAVYLCASSTSGNNEQFFGPGTRLTVL.

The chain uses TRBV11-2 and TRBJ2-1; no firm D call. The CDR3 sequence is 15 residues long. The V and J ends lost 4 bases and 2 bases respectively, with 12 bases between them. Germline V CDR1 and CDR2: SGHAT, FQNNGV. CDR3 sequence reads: CASSSVKGAYNEQFF. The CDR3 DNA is TGTGCCAGCAGCTCCGTAAAAGGCGCCTACAATGAGCAGTTCTTC. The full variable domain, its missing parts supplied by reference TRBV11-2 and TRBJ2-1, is EAGVAQSPRYKIIEKRQSVAFWCNPISGHATLYWYQQILGQGPKLLIQFQNNGVVDDSQLPKDRFSAERLKGVDSTLKIQPAKLEDSAVYLCASSSVKGAYNEQFFGPGTRLTVL.

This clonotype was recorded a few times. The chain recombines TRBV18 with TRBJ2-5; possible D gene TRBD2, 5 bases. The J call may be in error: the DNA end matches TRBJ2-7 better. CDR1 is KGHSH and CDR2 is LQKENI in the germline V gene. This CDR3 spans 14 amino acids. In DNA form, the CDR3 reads TGTGCCAGCTCACCACAGGAGTCTAGCTCCGAGCAGTACTTC. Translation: CASSPQESSSEQYF.

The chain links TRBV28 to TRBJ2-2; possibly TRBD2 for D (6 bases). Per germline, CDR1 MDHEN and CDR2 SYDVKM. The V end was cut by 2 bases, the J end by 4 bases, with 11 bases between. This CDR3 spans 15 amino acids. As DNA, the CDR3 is TGTGCCAGCAGTTTAGGGGGAGCGGGCACCGGGGAGCTGTTTTTT. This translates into CASSLGGAGTGELFF.

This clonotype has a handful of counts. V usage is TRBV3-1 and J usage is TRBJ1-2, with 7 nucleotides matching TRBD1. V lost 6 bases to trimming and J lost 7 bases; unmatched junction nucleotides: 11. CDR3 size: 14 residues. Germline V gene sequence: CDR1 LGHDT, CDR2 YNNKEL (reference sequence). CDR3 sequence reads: CASRTTGSKRGYTF. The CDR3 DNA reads TGTGCCAGCAGGACGACAGGGTCTAAGCGTGGCTACACCTTC.

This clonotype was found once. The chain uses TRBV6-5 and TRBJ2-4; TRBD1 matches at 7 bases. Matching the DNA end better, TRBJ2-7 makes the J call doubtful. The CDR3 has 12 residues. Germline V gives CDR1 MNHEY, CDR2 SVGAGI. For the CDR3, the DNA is TGTGCCAGCAGAGAGACAGGGAGCGAGCAGTACTTC. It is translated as CASRETGSEQYF.